This T cell receptor beta chain was captured in a study of beta chain features in type 1 diabetes. Across the study: Age, gender, cell numbers and subset yield matched between patients and controls.

Study-wide findings and caveats: In all four CD4+ subsets, TCRB CDR3 length was significantly, moderately reduced in type 1 diabetes. There were fewer insertions and more deletions at the VDJ junctions of type 1 diabetes patients.

Expressed TCRB transcripts got sequenced, as all isolated RNA was reverse transcribed. Measured with immunoSEQ multiplex PCR; TCRdb has only the in-frame clones, and not every one. The data contain about 650,000 clones, 9.5% to 15% of them singletons. Points on this clone: No antigen is known for it.

Material: naive CD4+ T cells from blood. The sequence derives from a man between 25 and 39 years old with type 1 diabetes.

CDR3 residues: CASTFGDTQYF. CDR3 DNA sequence: TGTGCCAGCACCTTCGGGGATACGCAGTATTTT. The V and J genes are TRBV2 and TRBJ2-3; D is uncertain. CDR3 length equals 11 residues. The V end lost 7 bases, the J end lost 6 bases, and 8 bases lay between the germline ends. CDR1 and CDR2 (germline): SNHLY, FYNNEI.